Detailed here is one T cell receptor beta chain. Its cognate antigen is unknown. This sample was taken from a study of cytomegalovirus exposure and HLA in healthy donors. Whole-study findings and limits: Later analysis indicated greater clonal expansion among HLA-associated TCR beta chains than among equally common other chains. Fewer N-insertions than the approximately 610-donor mean were reportedly shown by an Asian-associated ancestry cluster in a later analysis.

Germline CDR1 reads SGHRS; CDR2 reads YFSETQ. The CDR3 is made up of 14 amino acids. V gave up 2 bases and J gave up 4 bases; unmatched junction bases: 1. The PCR was carried out with 60 Vbeta primers and 13 Jbeta primers. The protocol was immunoSEQ multiplex PCR, while the TCRdb copy is restricted to in-frame clones and leaves out a portion. The table records about 95,000 clones, approximately 85% of them present only once. Sequencing was done on a sample of PBMCs. This receptor was obtained from a young man in good health and CMV-seropositive. The chain has TRBV5-1 and TRBJ2-5, with 11 bases aligning to TRBD2. The CDR3 region has the DNA TGCGCCAGCAGCTTCGGACTAGCGGGAGAGACCCAGTACTTC. Translating gives CASSFGLAGETQYF.